This entry describes one T cell receptor (beta chain). Its antigen is currently unknown. The read terminates 3 residues before the CDR3 end, so the remaining end is supplied by the germline J gene. The CDR3 runs to 16 residues. V was clipped by 4 bases and J by 4 bases; unmatched bases: 7. CDR1 and CDR2 (germline): SGHVS, FNYEAQ. The data stem from a study of T cells in women clearing cervical HPV infection. General observations from the study: Richness differences could reflect unmeasured T-cell content per sample.

Only in-frame clones appear in the TCRdb table, and some are missing; sequencing was by immunoSEQ multiplex PCR. This sample carries approximately 32,000 clones, with less than 9% going to the ten biggest clones. The TCR originated in a woman aged 18-70 years with a cervical HPV16 infection that either progressed to CIN3+ or cleared (not recorded which). V and J are TRBV7-6 and TRBJ2-1, with 10 bases fitting TRBD2. The sample consisted of blood buffy coat. Incomplete CDR3 DNA: TGTGCCAGCAGCTACGCAACTAGCGGGGCGTACAATGAG. It is translated as CASSYATSGAYNE. The entire CDR3 is CASSYATSGAYNEQFF.